This T cell receptor beta chain was sequenced for a study of T-cell memory formation after mild COVID-19. Study findings and constraints: Some responding clones appeared in pre-infection memory, suggesting cross-reactive memory joined. Of the contracting clones, CD4+ ones lay mainly in CM and EM, and CD8+ ones in EMRA.

CDR3 size: 13 residues. Germline V gene lookup returns CDR1 KGHSH and CDR2 LQKENI. Trimming removed 2 bases at V and 9 bases at J, with 11 bases between. With respect to this clonotype: Its matching antigen is unknown.

Sample barcodes and UMIs were carried by the TCR alpha and TCR beta cDNA libraries that 5'RACE generated with constant-segment primers. TCRdb itself ran the 5' RACE reads through MiXCR, one entry per CDR3 protein. The data show about 290,000 distinct CDR3 sequences, roughly 15% seen once. The sequence was obtained from a man younger than 35 who had mild COVID-19 (a few samples of this study predate the infection). Cell type and time point are not known. Sequenced sample: PBMCs or a T cell subset sorted from them (not recorded which). The chain carries TRBV18 and TRBJ2-1; weak D call: TRBD1 (6 bases). CDR3 sequence reads: CASSPWGRSEQFF. The CDR3 DNA reads as TGTGCCAGCTCACCATGGGGGCGCTCTGAGCAGTTCTTC. Filled out from reference TRBV18 and TRBJ2-1, the complete variable domain reads NAGVMQNPRHLVRRRGQEARLRCSPMKGHSHVYWYRQLPEEGLKFMVYLQKENIIDESGMPKERFSAEFPKEGPSILRIQQVVRGDSAAYFCASSPWGRSEQFFGPGTRLTVL.